Below, 24 T cell receptor beta chains from the same sample are listed, as sequenced in a study of cytomegalovirus exposure and HLA in healthy donors. The PCR contained 60 Vbeta and 13 Jbeta primers. The assay was immunoSEQ multiplex PCR, and TCRdb's table has in-frame clones only and misses some. The data show about 98,000 clones, with roughly three quarters seen just once and over 1.1% held by the top ten. Material for sequencing was PBMCs. These TCRs come from a man aged 40-49 years in good health and CMV-seronegative.

J is TRBJ2-2 and V is TRBV12-5, with 7 bases fitting TRBD1. This CDR3 region has 14 residues. Germline values: CDR1 LGHNT, CDR2 FRNRAP. Germline trimming cut 7 bases from V and 8 bases from J; bases unmatched to any gene: 10. This CDR3 is CASASGQFQGELFF. CDR3 coding DNA: TGTGCTAGTGCCTCGGGACAGTTTCAAGGGGAGCTGTTTTTT. The full variable domain, rest sourced from reference TRBV12-5 and TRBJ2-2, is DARVTQTPRHKVTEMGQEVTMRCQPILGHNTVFWYRQTMMQGLELLAYFRNRAPLDDSGMPKDRFSAEMPDATLATLKIQPSEPRDSAVYFCASASGQFQGELFFGEGSRLTVL.

The chain uses TRBV11-2 and TRBJ2-5; 10 bases are a match to TRBD1. V dropped 4 bases and J dropped 4; count of bases not matched to a gene: 9. CDR3 length: 16 amino acids. The germline V gene encodes CDR1 SGHAT and CDR2 FQNNGV. DNA of the CDR3: TGTGCCAGCAGCTCGAAAGGTGGGACAGGGGCAGAGACCCAGTACTTC. It translates to CASSSKGGTGAETQYF. The complete variable domain, with remaining parts taken from reference TRBV11-2 and TRBJ2-5, reads EAGVAQSPRYKIIEKRQSVAFWCNPISGHATLYWYQQILGQGPKLLIQFQNNGVVDDSQLPKDRFSAERLKGVDSTLKIQPAKLEDSAVYLCASSSKGGTGAETQYFGPGTRLLVL.

The sample holds one count of this clone. V and J are TRBV2 and TRBJ2-5, with D possibly TRBD1 on 5 matching bases. CDR1 and CDR2 (germline): SNHLY, FYNNEI. The CDR3 contains 14 residues. V was cut by 1 base and J by 5 bases, with 11 bases left in between. The CDR3 coding sequence is TGTGCCAGCAGTGAAGGAAGGGGATCTGAGACCCAGTACTTC. Its translation is CASSEGRGSETQYF.

This sequence joins TRBV6-5 and TRBJ2-5; D might be TRBD2 (5 bases). The ends were cut back, 5 bases at V and 1 base at J, with 11 bases in the middle. The CDR3 loop spans 14 amino acids. Germline CDR1 and CDR2: MNHEY and SVGAGI. CDR3 coding DNA: TGTGCCAGCAGTCGGGGTGGCCCCCAAGAGACCCAGTACTTC. Amino acids: CASSRGGPQETQYF.

The rearrangement uses TRBV9 and TRBJ1-6; 7 bases match TRBD1. CDR3 length: 17 amino acids. In germline, CDR1 is SGDLS, CDR2 YYNGEE. The junction had 6 bases not matched to a gene; V was cut back by 3 bases and J by 0 bases. CDR3 DNA: TGTGCCAGCAGCGACCAGACAGGGAGCTCCTATAATTCACCCCTCCACTTT. Protein: CASSDQTGSSYNSPLHF.

The genes are TRBV11-2 and TRBJ1-5; TRBD1 might be the D (6 bases). V lost 5 bases to trimming and J lost 4 bases, with 9 bases between them. Germline assignment: CDR1 SGHAT and CDR2 FQNNGV. The length of the CDR3 is 13 residues. The CDR3 loop is CASSQGGNQPQHF. For the CDR3, the DNA is TGTGCCAGCAGCCAAGGGGGAAATCAGCCCCAGCATTTT.

The genes are TRBV14 and TRBJ1-3; 7 nucleotides align to TRBD1. Trimming took 4 bases from V and 2 from J; bases not matched to a gene: 8. This CDR3 region has 16 residues. CDR1 SGHDN and CDR2 FVKESK come from the germline V gene. The CDR3 spells CASSRRWTGAGNTIYF. The CDR3 DNA follows: TGTGCCAGCAGCCGAAGGTGGACAGGCGCTGGAAACACCATATATTTT.

The CDR3 region is CASSSEANNEQFF. The DNA for the CDR3 is TGCGCCAGCAGCTCAGAGGCCAACAATGAGCAGTTCTTC. The chain combines TRBV5-1 with TRBJ2-1; unclear D gene. The CDR3 has 13 amino acids. The V and J ends lost 3 bases and 5 bases respectively, with 9 bases between them. Germline loops: CDR1 SGHRS, CDR2 YFSETQ. The full variable domain, rest sourced from reference TRBV5-1 and TRBJ2-1, is KAGVTQTPRYLIKTRGQQVTLSCSPISGHRSVSWYQQTPGQGLQFLFEYFSETQRNKGNFPGRFSGRQFSNSRSEMNVSTLELGDSALYLCASSSEANNEQFFGPGTRLTVL.

The genes are TRBV4-1 and TRBJ1-2, with 7 bases aligning to TRBD1. CDR1 is MGHRA, CDR2 YSYEKL, per germline. Losses at the gene ends were 6 bases for V and 4 bases for J; bases not matched to a gene: 8. This CDR3 spans 14 amino acids. The CDR3 nucleotides read TGCGCCAGCAGACAGGAAAGGGGGCTCTATGGCTACACCTTC. Protein product: CASRQERGLYGYTF.

This clone has a handful of counts. CDR3 amino acids: CASSQDPPGRSPLHF. In DNA form, the CDR3 reads TGTGCCAGCAGCCAAGATCCTCCAGGTCGTTCACCCCTCCACTTT. The rearrangement links TRBV14 to TRBJ1-6; D is uncertain. V gave up 0 bases and J gave up 9 bases, with 12 bases separating them. Germline CDR1 reads SGHDN; CDR2 reads FVKESK. CDR3 length equals 15 residues.

V is TRBV7-6 and J is TRBJ2-2, with TRBD1 identical over 9 bases. Germline values: CDR1 SGHVS, CDR2 FNYEAQ. Losses at the gene ends were 7 bases for V and 2 bases for J; bases not matched to a gene: 2. The CDR3 length is 14 residues. The CDR3 nucleotides are TGTGCCAGCAAACAGGGGGCAAACACCGGGGAGCTGTTTTTT. Translated, it gives CASKQGANTGELFF. Drawing the rest from reference TRBV7-6 and TRBJ2-2, the complete variable domain is GAGVSQSPRYKVTKRGQDVALRCDPISGHVSLYWYRQALGQGPEFLTYFNYEAQQDKSGLPNDRFSAERPEGSISTLTIQRTEQRDSAMYRCASKQGANTGELFFGEGSRLTVL.

V is TRBV4-1 and J is TRBJ1-3; 8 bases line up with TRBD1. CDR1 and CDR2 (germline): MGHRA, YSYEKL. The V and J ends lost 4 bases and 8 bases, in that order; junction bases with no gene match: 13. CDR3 size: 16 residues. This CDR3 is CASSRESGRGLYTIYF. Here the CDR3 DNA reads TGCGCCAGCAGCCGGGAAAGCGGCAGGGGGCTATACACCATATATTTT.

This clone was detected a few times. V usage is TRBV7-2 and J usage is TRBJ2-1; the match to TRBD2 covers 9 bases. V trimming: 5 bases; J trimming: 7 bases; junction bases outside the gene matches: 6. Looked up from germline, CDR1 is SGHTA and CDR2 is FQGNSA. The length of the CDR3 is 14 residues. The CDR3 sequence: CASSILAGRNEQFF. In DNA, the CDR3 is TGTGCCAGCAGCATCCTAGCGGGGCGGAATGAGCAGTTCTTC.

This chain uses TRBV28 with TRBJ1-3; 9 nucleotides agree with TRBD1. The CDR3 is 16 residues long. With V trimmed by 5 bases and J by 4 bases, 9 bases remained unmatched. Germline V CDR1 and CDR2: MDHEN, SYDVKM. CDR3 DNA sequence: TGTGCCAGCAGTCCCCCGGACAGGGGCACCGGAAACACCATATATTTT. Protein sequence: CASSPPDRGTGNTIYF.

This clone appeared a few times. The V and J genes are TRBV5-1 and TRBJ2-1; D might be TRBD2 (5 bases). V was pared by 4 bases and J by 2 bases, with 19 bases between. CDR3 length: 17 amino acids. Germline CDR1 is SGHRS and CDR2 is YFSETQ. The CDR3 is CASSIWGERSTYNEQFF. CDR3 DNA: TGCGCCAGCAGCATATGGGGAGAGCGGTCGACCTACAATGAGCAGTTCTTC.

The chain joins TRBV9 to TRBJ2-2; 10 positions agree with TRBD2. Germline V gene data show CDR1 as SGDLS and CDR2 as YYNGEE. V shed 4 bases, J shed 2 bases, and the junction held 5 bases outside the gene matches. CDR3 length: 16 amino acids. The chain's CDR3 is CASSKLAGINTGELFF. The CDR3 nucleotides are TGTGCCAGCAGCAAACTAGCGGGGATAAACACCGGGGAGCTGTTTTTT.

V usage is TRBV2 and J usage is TRBJ1-1; 9 bases line up with TRBD1. Germline V gene data show CDR1 as SNHLY and CDR2 as FYNNEI. The V gene end was trimmed by 10 bases and the J gene end by 3 bases; junction bases not matched to a gene: 6. The CDR3 totals 13 residues. This CDR3 is CATHRQGDTEAFF. In DNA, the CDR3 is TGTGCCACCCACCGACAGGGGGACACTGAAGCTTTCTTT.

A note on this clone: The same CDR3 can be traced to other DNA sequences in this sample. The chain employs TRBV18 and TRBJ1-1; 7 positions match TRBD1. Germline V lookup: CDR1 KGHSH, CDR2 LQKENI. This CDR3 has 12 residues. Germline trimming cut 3 bases from V and 7 bases from J; bases unmatched to any gene: 2. The CDR3 reads CASSPTGIEAFF. The DNA of the CDR3 is TGTGCCAGCTCACCGACAGGGATTGAAGCTTTCTTT.

The chain has TRBV10-3 and TRBJ2-5, with 7 positions matching TRBD1. The CDR3 has 13 residues. The trim removed 4 bases at V and 5 bases at J, leaving 4 bases unmatched. From germline, CDR1 is ENHRY and CDR2 SYGVKD. The CDR3: CAISGTGTETQYF. The DNA for the CDR3 is TGTGCCATCAGTGGGACAGGAACCGAGACCCAGTACTTC.

The chain carries TRBV5-1 and TRBJ2-1, with 7 bases identical to TRBD2. The V segment lost 4 bases and the J segment 6 bases; nucleotides outside the gene matches: 13. The germline CDR1 and CDR2 sequences are SGHRS and YFSETQ. CDR3 length equals 16 residues. The CDR3 sequence: CASSDKRGPPVNEQFF. The CDR3 nucleotides read TGCGCCAGCAGCGACAAGCGGGGACCTCCTGTCAATGAGCAGTTCTTC.

V is TRBV18 and J is TRBJ2-1; 10 nucleotides line up with TRBD1. V dropped 3 bases and J dropped 5; count of bases not matched to a gene: 4. This CDR3 region has 15 residues. Germline lookup yields CDR1 KGHSH and CDR2 LQKENI. CDR3 DNA: TGTGCCAGCTCACCGGGACAGGGGCGAAACAATGAGCAGTTCTTC. Its protein is CASSPGQGRNNEQFF.

This chain uses TRBV28 with TRBJ2-7; tentatively, D is TRBD1 (6 bases). Per the germline V gene, CDR1 is MDHEN and CDR2 is SYDVKM. This CDR3 is 16 amino acids long. The ends were cut back, 2 bases at V and 3 bases at J, with 17 bases in the middle. CDR3: CASSLRGRAGDYEQYF. The CDR3 nucleotides are TGTGCCAGCAGTTTAAGGGGCCGGGCAGGGGACTACGAGCAGTACTTC.

The chain is built from TRBV19 and TRBJ2-7; 7 nucleotides align to TRBD1. Trimming took 5 bases from V and 1 from J; bases not matched to a gene: 2. This CDR3 has 13 amino acids. Germline values: CDR1 LNHDA, CDR2 SQIVND (reference sequence). In nucleotides, the CDR3 is TGTGCCAGTAGTCAGGGGGTATCCTACGAGCAGTACTTC. Its translation is CASSQGVSYEQYF.

The V and J genes are TRBV30 and TRBJ2-5; 9 bases are shared with TRBD2. The end of the DNA is better explained by TRBJ2-7, so the J call may be wrong. Germline V gene data show CDR1 as GTSNPN and CDR2 as SVGIG (reference sequence). The CDR3 has 13 amino acids. The DNA of the CDR3 is TGTGCCTGGATATCTAGCGGGGTCCACGAGCAGTACTTC. The encoded protein is CAWISSGVHEQYF.